The 27 T cell receptor beta chains below all came from one sample that was sequenced in a study of Graves' ophthalmopathy and Graves' hyperthyroidism. The TCR beta CDR3 regions underwent amplification from RNA transcripts. RT-PCR with HTBI primers came first, then second-round multiplex PCR. TCRdb reprocessed the multiplex PCR reads with MiXCR, giving one entry per CDR3 protein. The table lists about 740,000 distinct CDR3 sequences, approximately 40% of them singletons. The sample was peripheral blood. These receptors all stem from an adult man with Graves' ophthalmopathy.

This clonotype was counted only a few times. The chain employs TRBV12-3 or TRBV12-4 and TRBJ1-1; D possibly corresponds to TRBD1 (6 bases). This CDR3 comprises 14 residues. With 3 bases removed from V and 5 bases from J, the gap between germline ends came to 13 bases. The CDR3 reads CASSFGGLETEAFF. In nucleotides, the CDR3 is TGTGCCAGCAGTTTTGGGGGCTTGGAGACTGAAGCTTTCTTT.

This clonotype has only a few counts. This chain connects TRBV5-4 to TRBJ1-2, with a weak D call TRBD1 (6 bases). Germline CDR1 reads SGHNT; CDR2 reads YYREEE (reference sequence). The CDR3 runs 15 residues. Trimming stripped 2 bases from V and 0 bases from J, with 11 bases between. DNA of the CDR3: TGTGCCAGCAGCTTTGGGCAGGGGACTAACTATGGCTACACCTTC. It encodes CASSFGQGTNYGYTF.

The chain is built from TRBV5-4 and TRBJ2-7; TRBD1 might be the D (5 bases). The V end lost 1 base, the J end lost 2 bases, and 13 bases lay between the germline ends. The CDR3 contains 15 residues. The germline CDR1 and CDR2 sequences are SGHNT and YYREEE (reference sequence). The CDR3 loop is CASSLPAGLAYEQYF. CDR3 coding DNA: TGTGCCAGCAGCTTGCCCGCAGGGCTTGCCTACGAGCAGTACTTC. Based on the CDR3 plus reference TRBV5-4 and TRBJ2-7, the full variable domain is ETGVTQSPTHLIKTRGQQVTLRCSSQSGHNTVSWYQQALGQGPQFIFQYYREEENGRGNFPPRFSGLQFPNYSSELNVNALELDDSALYLCASSLPAGLAYEQYFGPGTRLTVT.

For this clonotype: A much larger clone lies one base from this, so it may be a read error. This chain links TRBV29-1 with TRBJ2-7, with 10 bases identical to TRBD1. Germline CDR1 SQVTM, CDR2 ANQGSEA. The length of the CDR3 is 15 residues. In DNA form, the CDR3 reads TGCAGCGTTGAGGGCCAGACAGGGGGCTACTACGAGCGGTACTTC. This codes for CSVEGQTGGYYERYF.

This clonotype was seen ten or more times. The rearrangement uses TRBV15 and TRBJ2-7, with D perhaps given as TRBD1 or TRBD2 (5 bases each). V gave up 4 bases and J gave up 6 bases, with 13 bases separating them. The CDR3 has 13 amino acids. CDR1 is LNHNV, CDR2 YYDKDF, per germline (reference sequence). The CDR3 nucleotides read TGTGCCACCAGCATCCCTATGGGGACCGAGCAGTACTTC. Protein product: CATSIPMGTEQYF.

This clonotype was observed at least ten times. The chain has TRBV7-3 and TRBJ2-5; tentative D call: TRBD2 (6 bases). V was shortened by 5 bases and J by 2 bases, with 18 bases between the two germline ends. Germline loops: CDR1 SGHTA, CDR2 FQGTGA. The CDR3 length is 16 residues. The CDR3 loop reads CASSLGGGSGQETQYF. The CDR3 DNA follows: TGTGCCAGCAGCCTGGGCGGAGGGAGCGGACAAGAGACCCAGTACTTC.

V gene TRBV5-4 combines with J gene TRBJ2-7; D ambiguous. The CDR3 is 16 residues long. Trimming left V 4 bases short and J 2 bases short, with 19 bases between. In germline, CDR1 is SGHNT, CDR2 YYREEE (reference sequence). CDR3 coding DNA: TGTGCCAGCAGCCAAGAATTTACAGTAACCACCTACGAGCAGTACTTC. Amino acid sequence: CASSQEFTVTTYEQYF.

This clonotype was observed many times. This chain uses TRBV10-2 with TRBJ1-2, with D maybe TRBD1 (6 bases). The ends were cut back, 3 bases at V and 7 bases at J, with 15 bases in the middle. CDR1 is WSHSY and CDR2 is SAAADI in the germline V gene. This CDR3 has 14 residues. The CDR3: CASSEGQLNGGYTF. The CDR3 nucleotides read TGCGCCAGCAGTGAAGGACAGCTCAATGGTGGCTACACCTTC.

The sample holds a few counts of this clonotype. The J gene is TRBJ1-5, the V gene TRBV24-1, with 10 bases lining up with TRBD1. The CDR3 loop spans 13 amino acids. The ends lost 8 bases at V and 5 bases at J; junction bases unmatched: 2. Germline loops: CDR1 KGHDR, CDR2 SFDVKD. Here the CDR3 reads CATTGTGDQPQHF. CDR3 in DNA: TGTGCCACCACAGGGACAGGGGATCAGCCCCAGCATTTT.

This clonotype was detected only a few times. The conserved closing phenylalanine or tryptophan is absent in this CDR3, likely reflecting a read error. It is unclear where the CDR3 begins or ends on the DNA, so no DNA is shown, and the CDR3 is as TCRdb lists it. The rearrangement links TRBV12-3 or TRBV12-4 to TRBJ2-5; TRBD1 reflects the table's D call only, with no check against the DNA. The CDR3 is 10 amino acids in total, end residues counted. This chain's CDR3 is CASSSQGQST.

This clonotype came up many times. This chain joins TRBV7-9 and TRBJ2-5; D remains unclear. CDR1 is SEHNR and CDR2 is FQNEAQ in the germline V gene (reference sequence). CDR3 length: 13 amino acids. V lost 5 bases, J lost 4 bases, and 11 bases lay in between. CDR3 sequence (DNA): TGTGCCAGCAGCCAACGACAAGGAGAGACCCAGTACTTC. Translating it yields CASSQRQGETQYF.

The chain joins TRBV9 to TRBJ2-5; either TRBD1 or TRBD2 may supply D (5 bases each). Trimming removed 4 bases at V and 2 bases at J, with 12 bases between. CDR1 and CDR2 from the germline V gene are SGDLS and YYNGEE. The CDR3 runs to 14 residues. The CDR3 loop is CASSHRDGQETQYF. The CDR3 nucleotides read TGTGCCAGCAGCCACCGGGACGGACAAGAGACCCAGTACTTC. Together with reference TRBV9 and TRBJ2-5, the CDR3 gives the full variable domain: DSGVTQTPKHLITATGQRVTLRCSPRSGDLSVYWYQQSLDQGLQFLIQYYNGEERAKGNILERFSAQQFPDLHSELNLSSLELGDSALYFCASSHRDGQETQYFGPGTRLLVL.

This clonotype was seen repeatedly, ten times or more. The chain links TRBV5-5 to TRBJ1-2; the D is unclear. The CDR3 has 15 amino acids. Germline CDR1 reads SGHKS; CDR2 reads YYEKEE (reference sequence). Trimming left V 0 bases short and J 1 base short, with 10 bases between. CDR3 coding DNA: TGTGCCAGCAGCTTGGACTCACTATTTAACTATGGCTACACCTTC. Its protein is CASSLDSLFNYGYTF.

Many counts were recorded for this clonotype. The chain recombines TRBV15 with TRBJ1-1, with 9 nucleotides matching TRBD1. Per germline, CDR1 LNHNV and CDR2 YYDKDF (reference sequence). Trimming took 0 bases from V and 1 from J; bases not matched to a gene: 6. CDR3 length: 17 residues. The CDR3 spells CATSRDGHRGPNTEAFF. The CDR3 nucleotides are TGTGCCACCAGCAGAGATGGACACAGGGGGCCGAACACTGAAGCTTTCTTT.

The chain joins TRBV11-2 to TRBJ2-7; D is undetermined. CDR1 SGHAT and CDR2 FQNNGV come from the germline V gene. The V gene lost 3 bases and the J gene lost 4 bases, with 13 bases spanning the gap. The CDR3 length is 14 residues. As DNA, the CDR3 is TGTGCCAGCAGCTTGGGTCTGGATTTATACGAGCAGTACTTC. The encoded protein is CASSLGLDLYEQYF.

In its sample, this clonotype was seen a few times. This sequence joins TRBV9 and TRBJ2-5, with TRBD2 matching 10 bases. Germline V gene sequence: CDR1 SGDLS, CDR2 YYNGEE. V shed 1 base and J 1 base; nucleotides not matched to a gene: 7. The CDR3 is 17 amino acids. In nucleotides, the CDR3 is TGTGCCAGCAGCGTACAAGCGGGAGGGCCTCTCCAAGAGACCCAGTACTTC. Residues: CASSVQAGGPLQETQYF.

This clonotype was counted at least ten times. The V gene is TRBV20-1, the J gene TRBJ1-2; no clear D. Trimming cost V 1 base and J 1 base, with 10 bases left between them. This CDR3 region has 14 residues. The germline CDR1 and CDR2 sequences are DFQATT and SNEGSKA (reference sequence). CDR3 sequence (DNA): TGCAGTGCTAGAGCGAACCGTGATAACTATGGCTACACCTTC. Protein product: CSARANRDNYGYTF.

This clonotype was observed many times. This chain joins TRBV2 and TRBJ1-1; a weak D match, TRBD1 (6 bases). The CDR3 sequence is 15 residues long. Germline V gives CDR1 SNHLY, CDR2 FYNNEI. V was clipped by 3 bases and J by 1 base, with 12 bases between them. The CDR3 DNA follows: TGTGCCAGCAGTGAGGACAGCCAAGGGAACACTGAAGCTTTCTTT. As protein: CASSEDSQGNTEAFF.

The rearrangement links TRBV2 to TRBJ1-2; the D gene is possibly TRBD1 (6 bases). The CDR3 spans 14 residues. With 7 bases removed from V and 4 bases from J, the gap between germline ends came to 16 bases. Germline CDR1 is SNHLY and CDR2 is FYNNEI. The CDR3 DNA follows: TGTGCCAGCAAAGAGGGGGGGGGAGTCTATGGCTACACCTTC. It translates to CASKEGGGVYGYTF.

Worth noting for this clonotype: This may come from a read error, since a much larger clone is one base off. V is TRBV10-3 and J is TRBJ2-2, with D hard to call. Trimming shortened V by 4 bases and J by 1 base, and 13 bases separated the two germline ends. From germline, CDR1 is ENHRY and CDR2 SYGVKD. The CDR3 length is 16 residues. CDR3: CAISARQGVNTGELFF. The CDR3 region has the DNA TGTGCCATCAGTGCGAGACAAGGAGTGAACACCGGGGAGCTGTTTTTT.

The J gene is TRBJ2-2, the V gene TRBV25-1; the match to TRBD2 covers 7 bases. The CDR3 sequence is 14 residues long. J lost 7 bases, V lost 7 bases, and 9 bases had no gene match. The V gene's germline CDR1 is MGHDK and CDR2 SYGVNS. The CDR3 here is CASKEGGRVGELFF. The CDR3 DNA reads TGTGCCAGCAAAGAGGGCGGGAGAGTCGGGGAGCTGTTTTTT.

A single count supports this clonotype. V usage is TRBV19 and J usage is TRBJ1-5; D ambiguous. This CDR3 is built from 13 residues. V dropped 11 bases and J dropped 7 bases, with 18 bases sitting between them. Germline CDR1 reads LNHDA; CDR2 reads SQIVND (reference sequence). CDR3 protein: CAWSVVDDQPQHF. In nucleotides, the CDR3 is TGTGCCTGGAGTGTTGTTGACGACCAGCCCCAGCATTTT. The variable domain in full, with the rest retrieved from reference TRBV19 and TRBJ1-5, is DGGITQSPKYLFRKEGQNVTLSCEQNLNHDAMYWYRQDPGQGLRLIYYSQIVNDFQKGDIAEGYSVSREKKESFPLTVTSAQKNPTAFYLCAWSVVDDQPQHFGDGTRLSIL.

Remarks on this clonotype: A clone one base away is much larger, so this may be a read error. The V call is TRBV19, the J call TRBJ1-2; 7 bases match TRBD1. The germline V gene has CDR1 LNHDA and CDR2 SQIVND (reference sequence). The V and J ends lost 8 bases and 3 bases, in that order; junction bases with no gene match: 12. The CDR3 contains 15 residues. CDR3 sequence (DNA): TGTGCCAGTGAAGGCTCTGGGACAGTTCACTATGGCTACACCTTC. This translates into CASEGSGTVHYGYTF.

The chain couples TRBV7-3 to TRBJ2-5, with no clear D. Germline CDR1 reads SGHTA; CDR2 reads FQGTGA. The CDR3 runs 15 residues. Deletions cut 5 bases from V and 5 bases from J, with 18 bases between. This CDR3 reads CASSQRRNDRETQYF. In DNA, the CDR3 is TGTGCCAGCAGCCAAAGGCGGAACGATCGGGAGACCCAGTACTTC.

The chain combines TRBV7-9 with TRBJ2-2, with D unclear. The germline V gene has CDR1 SEHNR and CDR2 FQNEAQ (reference sequence). Trimming took 4 bases from V and 7 from J, leaving 10 bases between them. This CDR3 contains 13 residues. The CDR3 nucleotides read TGTGCCAGCAGCTCGATACTGGGCGGGGAGCTGTTTTTT. It specifies CASSSILGGELFF.

This clonotype was counted at least ten times. This chain uses TRBV15 with TRBJ1-6; the D is unclear. Trimming removed 0 bases at V and 7 bases at J, with 10 bases between. Germline V lookup: CDR1 LNHNV, CDR2 YYDKDF (reference sequence). The CDR3 contains 15 residues. The CDR3 loop reads CATSRDGGHNSPLHF. The CDR3 bases are TGTGCCACCAGCAGAGATGGAGGGCACAATTCACCCCTCCACTTT.

This clonotype was found many times. The junction does not match germline at one end; this may be a read error. The chain carries TRBV29-1 and TRBJ1-2; weak D call: TRBD1 (5 bases). From germline, CDR1 is SQVTM and CDR2 ANQGSEA. The CDR3 has 15 residues. The CDR3 DNA follows: TGCAGCGTCGAAGATTGGAGCAGGGCGAACTATGGCTACACCTTC. Amino acids: CSVEDWSRANYGYTF.